The following is a TCR beta chain sequence with its context. Antigen specificity is unknown. The entry originates in a study of blood T cells in healthy people across ages. The V gene end was trimmed by 3 bases and the J gene end by 2 bases; junction bases not matched to a gene: 6. The germline gives CDR1 SGHRS, CDR2 YFSETQ. This CDR3 has 17 residues. Study-wide results and limits: Per-million-T-cell TCR beta diversity fell roughly linearly with age.

A second PCR of 7 to 11 cycles used a sample-barcoded 5' primer and a J-beta primer mix. TCRdb itself ran the 5' RACE reads through MiXCR, one entry per CDR3 protein. This sample has around 690,000 distinct CDR3 sequences; roughly 58% occur once, and the top ten carry 30% to 45%. Every participating donor contributed roughly 10 milliliters of peripheral blood through a draw. Input material: blood. This sequence joins TRBV5-1 and TRBJ2-6; 9 nucleotides align to TRBD1. The source is a man between 60 and 70 years old in good health. The CDR3 coding sequence is TGCGCCAGCAGCTATGACAGGGGGGCAGCTGGGGCCAACGTCCTGACTTTC. Translation gives CASSYDRGAAGANVLTF.